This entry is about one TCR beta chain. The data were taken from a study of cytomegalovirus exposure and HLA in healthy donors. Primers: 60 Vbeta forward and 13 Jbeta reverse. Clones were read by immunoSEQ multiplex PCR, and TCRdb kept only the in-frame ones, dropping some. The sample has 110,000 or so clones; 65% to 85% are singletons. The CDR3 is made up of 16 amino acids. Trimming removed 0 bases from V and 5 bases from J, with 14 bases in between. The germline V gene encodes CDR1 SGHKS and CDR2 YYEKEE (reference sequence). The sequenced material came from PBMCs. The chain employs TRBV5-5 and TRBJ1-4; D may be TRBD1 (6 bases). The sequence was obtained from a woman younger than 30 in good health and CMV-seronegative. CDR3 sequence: CASSLGGGSKNEKLFF. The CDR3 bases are TGTGCCAGCAGCTTGGGAGGGGGTTCCAAGAATGAAAAACTGTTTTTT. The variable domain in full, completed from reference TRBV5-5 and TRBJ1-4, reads DAGVTQSPTHLIKTRGQQVTLRCSPISGHKSVSWYQQVLGQGPQFIFQYYEKEERGRGNFPDRFSARQFPNYSSELNVNALLLGDSALYLCASSLGGGSKNEKLFFGSGTQLSVL.